Detailed here is one TCR beta chain. Every patient provided from 1 to 8 samples, collected pretreatment and on-treatment. This sample stems from a study of PD-L1 blockade in urothelial cancer. Study details: Of prior chemotherapy regimens, patients had received between 0 and 3. Analyses were performed on blood at 3 weeks after treatment start (the second dose) and at 6 weeks.

The repertoire was sequenced with immunoSEQ multiplex PCR; TCRdb's copy has only in-frame clones and lacks some. This sample has roughly 32,000 clones, with around 80% found just once. With 3 bases clipped from V and 7 bases from J, the junction kept 4 bases outside the gene matches. Germline-derived CDR1 and CDR2 are SGHKS and YYEKEE (reference sequence). The CDR3 has 12 residues. The specimen comprised PBMCs, sampled around atezolizumab (anti-PD-L1) treatment. This TCR came from a man in his sixties with urothelial cancer. The V call is TRBV5-5, the J call TRBJ2-7; 7 nucleotides match TRBD1. Here the CDR3 reads CASSYGTVEQYF. The CDR3 region has the DNA TGTGCCAGCAGCTACGGGACAGTTGAGCAGTACTTC.